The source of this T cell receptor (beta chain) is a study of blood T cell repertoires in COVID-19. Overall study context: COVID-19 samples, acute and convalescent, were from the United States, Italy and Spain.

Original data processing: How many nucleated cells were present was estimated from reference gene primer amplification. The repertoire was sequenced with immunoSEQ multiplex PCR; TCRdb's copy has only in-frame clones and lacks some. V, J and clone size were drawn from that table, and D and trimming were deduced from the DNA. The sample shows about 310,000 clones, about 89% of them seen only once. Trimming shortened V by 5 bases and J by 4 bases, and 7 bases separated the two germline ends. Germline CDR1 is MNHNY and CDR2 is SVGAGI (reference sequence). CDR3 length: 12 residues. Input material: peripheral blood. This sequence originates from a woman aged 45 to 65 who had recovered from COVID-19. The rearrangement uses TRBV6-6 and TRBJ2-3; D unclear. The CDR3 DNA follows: TGTGCCAGCAGTAGAGTTTCAGATACGCAGTATTTT. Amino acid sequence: CASSRVSDTQYF.